Below are 22 T cell receptor beta chains sequenced from a single sample in a study of blood T cell repertoires in COVID-19. The method was immunoSEQ multiplex PCR; TCRdb's version includes in-frame clones alone and lacks a portion of them. The table includes under 300,000 clones, roughly 90% detected once. Sequences were obtained from peripheral blood. These receptors came from an older woman with COVID-19, enrolled during active disease.

The chain is built from TRBV9 and TRBJ1-1; TRBD1 is a possible D gene (5 bases). The V gene's germline CDR1 is SGDLS and CDR2 YYNGEE. The CDR3 length is 12 residues. Trimming shortened V by 3 bases and J by 11 bases, and 14 bases separated the two germline ends. CDR3 sequence (DNA): TGTGCCAGCAGCGCCCTCGGGGGGTGGGCTTTCTTT. Translation: CASSALGGWAFF.

The chain carries TRBV5-1 and TRBJ2-3; TRBD2 is a possible D gene (7 bases). V was pared by 0 bases and J by 4 bases, with 15 bases between. Germline V gene sequence: CDR1 SGHRS, CDR2 YFSETQ. The CDR3 contains 16 residues. CDR3 DNA: TGCGCCAGCAGCTTGGCGGGGGGCAACAGGGCAGATACGCAGTATTTT. Protein: CASSLAGGNRADTQYF.

On this clone: Other DNA sequences within the sample encode an identical CDR3. The chain links TRBV9 to TRBJ2-3; D remains ambiguous. V shed 0 bases and J shed 0 bases, with 11 bases lying between them. Germline V lookup: CDR1 SGDLS, CDR2 YYNGEE. This CDR3 has 16 amino acids. CDR3: CASSVAGGTSTDTQYF. DNA of the CDR3: TGTGCCAGCAGCGTAGCTGGCGGAACTAGCACAGATACGCAGTATTTT.

The chain joins TRBV4-1 to TRBJ1-5; 9 bases line up with TRBD1. J gave up 6 bases and V 0 bases, and 6 bases lay outside the gene matches. This CDR3 contains 16 residues. Germline CDR1 reads MGHRA; CDR2 reads YSYEKL. The CDR3 DNA reads as TGCGCCAGCAGCCAAGATTTAGGACAGGGGTTTCAGCCCCAGCATTTT. Protein product: CASSQDLGQGFQPQHF.

V usage is TRBV6-6 and J usage is TRBJ1-6; TRBD1 matches at 7 bases. Germline CDR1 is MNHNY and CDR2 is SVGAGI (reference sequence). CDR3 length equals 15 residues. Losses at the gene ends were 6 bases for V and 6 bases for J; bases not matched to a gene: 8. The CDR3 loop reads CASSLLGDSNSPLHF. The DNA for the CDR3 is TGTGCCAGCAGCCTACTCGGGGACAGTAATTCACCCCTCCACTTT.

This sequence joins TRBV11-2 and TRBJ2-3; no reliable D call. This CDR3 region has 12 residues. Trimming pared 7 bases from V and 0 bases from J, leaving 5 bases between. The germline gives CDR1 SGHAT, CDR2 FQNNGV. The CDR3 is CASTSSTDTQYF. In nucleotides, the CDR3 is TGTGCCAGCACCTCTAGCACAGATACGCAGTATTTT.

The V and J genes are TRBV6-5 and TRBJ2-7, with 7 bases identical to TRBD1. The CDR3 contains 14 residues. V trimming: 7 bases; J trimming: 4 bases; junction bases outside the gene matches: 10. Per germline, CDR1 MNHEY and CDR2 SVGAGI. This chain's CDR3 is CASTRDSEGYEQYF. The CDR3 DNA follows: TGTGCCAGCACCCGGGACAGCGAGGGGTACGAGCAGTACTTC.

This chain uses TRBV19 with TRBJ2-5, with 9 bases matching TRBD1. CDR3 size: 15 residues. V shed 3 bases and J 4 bases; nucleotides not matched to a gene: 6. Germline CDR1 and CDR2: LNHDA and SQIVND (reference sequence). CDR3 sequence (DNA): TGTGCCAGTAGTATCCACAGGGGGCGCGGAGAGACCCAGTACTTC. It yields the protein CASSIHRGRGETQYF.

The chain joins TRBV7-2 to TRBJ1-2, with D possibly matching TRBD1 (5 bases). The CDR3 has 13 amino acids. CDR1 is SGHTA and CDR2 is FQGNSA in the germline V gene. Trimming stripped 3 bases from V and 6 bases from J, with 11 bases between. CDR3 coding DNA: TGTGCCAGCAGCTTTGTGAGCAGGGATGGCTACACCTTC. It translates to CASSFVSRDGYTF.

The chain links TRBV19 to TRBJ2-3; D is undetermined. Germline V gene sequence: CDR1 LNHDA, CDR2 SQIVND (reference sequence). V gave up 7 bases and J gave up 4 bases, with 12 bases separating them. The CDR3 is 13 residues long. CDR3 in DNA: TGTGCCAGTAACGTCGCAGGATCAGATACGCAGTATTTT. This codes for CASNVAGSDTQYF.

This rearrangement joins TRBV9 to TRBJ2-7, with D unclear. CDR1 is SGDLS and CDR2 is YYNGEE in the germline V gene. Trimming cost V 0 bases and J 1 base, with 14 bases left between them. The CDR3 is made up of 16 amino acids. The CDR3 bases are TGTGCCAGCAGCGTAGAGGATCCCCCACTATCCTACGAGCAGTACTTC. Translated: CASSVEDPPLSYEQYF.

V gene TRBV5-4 combines with J gene TRBJ2-2; TRBD2 matches at 7 bases. Losses at the gene ends were 0 bases for V and 4 bases for J; bases not matched to a gene: 6. The CDR3 contains 16 residues. The V gene's germline CDR1 is SGHNT and CDR2 YYREEE (reference sequence). The DNA of the CDR3 is TGTGCCAGCAGCTTGGGTGCGGGGGTTACCACCGGGGAGCTGTTTTTT. Translating gives CASSLGAGVTTGELFF.

The J gene is TRBJ2-1, the V gene TRBV9, with a tentative D call TRBD1 (6 bases). The length of the CDR3 is 19 residues. In germline, CDR1 is SGDLS, CDR2 YYNGEE. Trimming left V 0 bases short and J 2 bases short, with 21 bases between. The CDR3 protein is CASSVVDRPRMGTYNEQFF. The CDR3, as DNA: TGTGCCAGCAGCGTAGTCGACAGGCCCCGCATGGGTACCTACAATGAGCAGTTCTTC.

The chain employs TRBV3-1 (or the pseudogene TRBV3-2) and TRBJ2-3, with 10 bases that match TRBD2. Germline CDR1 LGHDT, CDR2 YNNKEL (reference sequence). V dropped 4 bases and J dropped 2; count of bases not matched to a gene: 15. The CDR3 is 19 residues long. CDR3 sequence reads: CASSLGEGGLAGDTDTQYF. The CDR3 DNA reads TGTGCCAGCAGCCTAGGGGAGGGCGGTCTAGCGGGGGACACAGATACGCAGTATTTT.

The CDR3 spells CASSQTGYNQPQHF. The DNA of the CDR3 is TGTGCCAGCAGCCAAACAGGGTACAATCAGCCCCAGCATTTT. The rearrangement joins TRBV14 to TRBJ1-5, with D maybe TRBD1 (6 bases). Looked up from germline, CDR1 is SGHDN and CDR2 is FVKESK. This CDR3 spans 14 amino acids. Trimming removed 2 bases from V and 3 bases from J, with 8 bases in between. The full variable domain, completed using reference TRBV14 and TRBJ1-5, is EAGVTQFPSHSVIEKGQTVTLRCDPISGHDNLYWYRRVMGKEIKFLLHFVKESKQDESGMPNNRFLAERTGGTYSTLKVQPAELEDSGVYFCASSQTGYNQPQHFGDGTRLSIL.

J is TRBJ1-1 and V is TRBV28; D is ambiguous. The CDR3 runs 13 residues. CDR1 and CDR2 (germline): MDHEN, SYDVKM. Trimming removed 4 bases at V and 2 bases at J, with 8 bases between. This CDR3 reads CASSSPVNTEAFF. The CDR3 nucleotides are TGTGCCAGCAGTTCTCCGGTAAACACTGAAGCTTTCTTT.

The CDR3 spells CASSGQGIPEAFF. Written as DNA, the CDR3 is TGTGCCAGCAGCGGACAAGGAATCCCTGAAGCTTTCTTT. The V and J genes are TRBV5-4 and TRBJ1-1; a weak D match, TRBD1 (5 bases). CDR3 length: 13 amino acids. V was pared by 4 bases and J by 6 bases, with 13 bases between. The germline gives CDR1 SGHNT, CDR2 YYREEE (reference sequence).

The chain is built from TRBV7-3 and TRBJ1-2; D might be TRBD1 (5 bases). Germline V gene sequence: CDR1 SGHTA, CDR2 FQGTGA. The length of the CDR3 is 14 residues. With 3 bases removed from V and 6 bases from J, the gap between germline ends came to 14 bases. The CDR3 sequence: CASSFHDRLDGYTF. The CDR3 DNA reads as TGTGCCAGCAGCTTTCATGACAGACTAGATGGCTACACCTTC.

V usage is TRBV29-1 and J usage is TRBJ1-1; D perhaps matches TRBD1 (6 bases). This CDR3 spans 14 amino acids. CDR1 and CDR2 (germline): SQVTM, ANQGSEA. Between the trimmed V and J ends, which lost 2 bases and 5 bases, there was a span of 15 bases. The CDR3 DNA reads as TGCAGCGTTGAACGGGGGGGCGCTGGGACTGAAGCTTTCTTT. Its protein is CSVERGGAGTEAFF.

This CDR3 reads CASSYDNEAFF. CDR3 DNA sequence: TGTGCCAGCAGTTACGACAATGAAGCTTTCTTT. This chain uses TRBV5-8 with TRBJ1-1; no reliable D call. V was clipped by 5 bases and J by 7 bases, with 9 bases between them. Germline CDR1 is SGHTS and CDR2 is YDEGEE. The CDR3 covers 11 residues.

This clone was found a few times. V gene TRBV5-1 combines with J gene TRBJ2-7; 7 bases agree with TRBD1. In germline, CDR1 is SGHRS, CDR2 YFSETQ. The CDR3 consists of 17 residues. Germline trimming cut 0 bases from V and 4 bases from J; bases unmatched to any gene: 13. This CDR3 reads CASSLGRDRSVRYEQYF. DNA for the CDR3: TGCGCCAGCAGCTTGGGTAGGGACAGATCCGTACGGTACGAGCAGTACTTC.

The genes are TRBV6-2 or TRBV6-3 and TRBJ1-2, with 7 nucleotides matching TRBD1. CDR1 and CDR2 from the germline V gene are MNHEY and SVGEGT. The junction had 3 bases not matched to a gene; V was cut back by 2 bases and J by 0 bases. This CDR3 region has 15 residues. CDR3 DNA sequence: TGTGCCAGCAGTTACCCTGGGACAGCTAACTATGGCTACACCTTC. As protein: CASSYPGTANYGYTF.